The rows below give T cell receptor beta chains drawn from one sample of a study of blood T cell repertoires in COVID-19. Data came from immunoSEQ multiplex PCR; TCRdb stores just in-frame clones and leaves some out. The sample comprises 150,000 to 200,000 clones, 85% of which are singletons, and roughly 6.2% rests with the top ten. Sequenced material: PBMCs or T cells enriched from blood (not recorded which). The receptors derive from a man in his forties who had recovered from COVID-19. Each CDR3 is given with its conserved first and last residue. Fields, in order: J gene, clone size, D gene, V gene, CDR3 DNA, CDR3 protein. The D gene is left open where the match is weak. Size is stated for part of the rows, as once, few or many counts, or as a class when the clone is expanded.

j_gene: TRBJ1-3
abundance: .
d_gene: .
v_gene: TRBV5-5
CDR3nt: TGTGCCAGCAGCCTAGGGACACATGGAAACACCATATATTTT
CDR3aa: CASSLGTHGNTIYF

j_gene: TRBJ2-2
abundance: .
d_gene: .
v_gene: TRBV10-3
CDR3nt: TGTGCCATCAGTGACAGGGGTAGAACCGGGGAGCTGTTTTTT
CDR3aa: CAISDRGRTGELFF

j_gene: TRBJ1-1
abundance: .
d_gene: .
v_gene: TRBV19
CDR3nt: TGTGCCAGTAGTATAGGCGAGGGAGGGGGATGGAGGACTGAAGCTTTCTTT
CDR3aa: CASSIGEGGGWRTEAFF

j_gene: TRBJ1-1
abundance: .
d_gene: TRBD1
v_gene: TRBV5-1
CDR3nt: TGCGCCAGCAGCTCCGACAGGGGCGCTGAAGCTTTCTTT
CDR3aa: CASSSDRGAEAFF

j_gene: TRBJ1-2
abundance: .
d_gene: .
v_gene: TRBV24-1
CDR3nt: TGTGCCACCAGTGAAGCAGGGAACTATGGCTACACCTTC
CDR3aa: CATSEAGNYGYTF

j_gene: TRBJ2-5
abundance: .
d_gene: TRBD2
v_gene: TRBV9
CDR3nt: TGTGCCAGCAGCGTAGATTCGGGAGGTCGAGAGACCCAGTACTTC
CDR3aa: CASSVDSGGRETQYF

j_gene: TRBJ1-4
abundance: .
d_gene: .
v_gene: TRBV27
CDR3nt: TGTGCCAGCAGTTTATTCCAGGATGAAAAACTGTTTTTT
CDR3aa: CASSLFQDEKLFF

j_gene: TRBJ2-1
abundance: .
d_gene: .
v_gene: TRBV7-3
CDR3nt: TGTGCCAGCAGCTTCGGACGGGGGAACAATGAGCAGTTCTTC
CDR3aa: CASSFGRGNNEQFF

j_gene: TRBJ1-1
abundance: .
d_gene: TRBD1
v_gene: TRBV19
CDR3nt: TGTGCCAGTAGTATCGGACAGGGGTGGGGCACTGAAGCTTTCTTT
CDR3aa: CASSIGQGWGTEAFF

j_gene: TRBJ2-2
abundance: .
d_gene: TRBD1
v_gene: TRBV27
CDR3nt: TGTGCCAGCAGTTTATGGACAGGGTTTGCCACCGGGGAGCTGTTTTTT
CDR3aa: CASSLWTGFATGELFF

j_gene: TRBJ2-5
abundance: .
d_gene: .
v_gene: TRBV5-1
CDR3nt: TGCGCCAGCAGCTCCGGTAGGCGGGTGTACCAAGAGACCCAGTACTTC
CDR3aa: CASSSGRRVYQETQYF

j_gene: TRBJ1-1
abundance: .
d_gene: .
v_gene: TRBV30
CDR3nt: TGTGCCTGGACCTTGACTGACGCGAGGACTGAAGCTTTCTTT
CDR3aa: CAWTLTDARTEAFF

j_gene: TRBJ2-5
abundance: .
d_gene: .
v_gene: TRBV29-1
CDR3nt: TGCAGCGTTGCTTGGTCCACACAAGAGACCCAGTACTTC
CDR3aa: CSVAWSTQETQYF

j_gene: TRBJ1-1
abundance: few
d_gene: TRBD1
v_gene: TRBV5-1
CDR3nt: TGCGCCAGCAGCCCCGGGACAGGGAACACTGAAGCTTTCTTT
CDR3aa: CASSPGTGNTEAFF

j_gene: TRBJ1-2
abundance: many
d_gene: .
v_gene: TRBV28
CDR3nt: TGTGCCAGCAACTTCGGGAGAACAGGAGATGGCTACACCTTC
CDR3aa: CASNFGRTGDGYTF

j_gene: TRBJ2-1
abundance: .
d_gene: .
v_gene: TRBV4-1
CDR3nt: TGCGCCAGCAGCGCAGACACGAGCTCCTACAATGAGCAGTTCTTC
CDR3aa: CASSADTSSYNEQFF

j_gene: TRBJ1-1
abundance: once
d_gene: TRBD1
v_gene: TRBV9
CDR3nt: TGTGCCAGCAGCGTAGGACAGGGTGTCACTGAAGCTTTCTTT
CDR3aa: CASSVGQGVTEAFF

j_gene: TRBJ1-1
abundance: .
d_gene: TRBD1
v_gene: TRBV3-1/TRBV3-2
CDR3nt: TGTGCCAGCAGCAGGACAGGACAAAACACTGAAGCTTTCTTT
CDR3aa: CASSRTGQNTEAFF

j_gene: TRBJ2-3
abundance: .
d_gene: TRBD2
v_gene: TRBV18
CDR3nt: TGTGCCAGCTCACCACTAGGTAAAATGAAAGCGGGGTCTGTGGATACGCAGTATTTT
CDR3aa: CASSPLGKMKAGSVDTQYF

j_gene: TRBJ2-2
abundance: .
d_gene: TRBD1
v_gene: TRBV28
CDR3nt: TGTGCCAGCAGATCCCCGACAGGGGACACCGGGGAGCTGTTTTTT
CDR3aa: CASRSPTGDTGELFF

j_gene: TRBJ1-3
abundance: .
d_gene: TRBD1
v_gene: TRBV30
CDR3nt: TGTGCCTGGAGTGTTGGGGACAGTGGAAACACCATATATTTT
CDR3aa: CAWSVGDSGNTIYF

j_gene: TRBJ2-7
abundance: .
d_gene: TRBD2
v_gene: TRBV6-1
CDR3nt: TGTGCCAGCAGTGAAGGACTAGCGGGGGCCTACGAGCAGTACTTC
CDR3aa: CASSEGLAGAYEQYF

j_gene: TRBJ2-7
abundance: .
d_gene: TRBD1
v_gene: TRBV4-1
CDR3nt: TGCGCCAGCAGCCTTACTACAGGGGATATCTACGAGCAGTACTTC
CDR3aa: CASSLTTGDIYEQYF

j_gene: TRBJ2-5
abundance: .
d_gene: .
v_gene: TRBV9
CDR3nt: TGTGCCAGCAGCCCCCCCCAGGTTGGGAGGTTTCAAGAGACCCAGTACTTC
CDR3aa: CASSPPQVGRFQETQYF

j_gene: TRBJ1-5
abundance: .
d_gene: TRBD1
v_gene: TRBV4-1
CDR3nt: TGCGCCAGCAGCCCCGGGACAGGGGTTCAGCCCCAGCATTTT
CDR3aa: CASSPGTGVQPQHF

j_gene: TRBJ1-6
abundance: .
d_gene: TRBD1
v_gene: TRBV5-1
CDR3nt: TGCGCCAGCAGGGGGGGACAGGGGAATTCACCCCTCCACTTT
CDR3aa: CASRGGQGNSPLHF

j_gene: TRBJ1-3
abundance: .
d_gene: .
v_gene: TRBV11-3
CDR3nt: TGTGCCAGCAGCACCCGGGACTCCTCCGGGGACACCATATATTTT
CDR3aa: CASSTRDSSGDTIYF

j_gene: TRBJ1-1
abundance: .
d_gene: TRBD1
v_gene: TRBV28
CDR3nt: TGTGCCAGCAGCAACAGGGGGGCCCGGGGCACTGAAGCTTTCTTT
CDR3aa: CASSNRGARGTEAFF

j_gene: TRBJ1-2
abundance: once
d_gene: .
v_gene: TRBV10-3
CDR3nt: TGTGCCATCAGTGTGGGCAGTTACTATGGCTACACCTTC
CDR3aa: CAISVGSYYGYTF

j_gene: TRBJ2-4
abundance: .
d_gene: .
v_gene: TRBV19
CDR3nt: TGTGCCAGTATCGACAGGACGACGGACATTCAGTACTTC
CDR3aa: CASIDRTTDIQYF

j_gene: TRBJ2-3
abundance: .
d_gene: .
v_gene: TRBV28
CDR3nt: TGTGCCAGCAGTCCCCTATGGGATACGCAGTATTTT
CDR3aa: CASSPLWDTQYF

j_gene: TRBJ1-2
abundance: .
d_gene: .
v_gene: TRBV3-1/TRBV3-2
CDR3nt: TGTGCCAGCAGCCAAGAGGCAGTACCCAACTATGGCTACACCTTC
CDR3aa: CASSQEAVPNYGYTF

j_gene: TRBJ1-1
abundance: .
d_gene: .
v_gene: TRBV7-9
CDR3nt: TGTGCCACAGGCGAAGGTGAAGCTTTCTTT
CDR3aa: CATGEGEAFF

j_gene: TRBJ2-7
abundance: .
d_gene: .
v_gene: TRBV9
CDR3nt: TGTGCCAGCAGCGTAGAAGGGCAGGGAAGGGTCTACGAGCAGTACTTC
CDR3aa: CASSVEGQGRVYEQYF

j_gene: TRBJ1-4
abundance: many
d_gene: TRBD1
v_gene: TRBV7-2
CDR3nt: TGTGCCAGCAGCCCACTACCGGACAGGGGAGAAAAACTGTTTTTT
CDR3aa: CASSPLPDRGEKLFF

j_gene: TRBJ2-2
abundance: .
d_gene: TRBD2
v_gene: TRBV28
CDR3nt: TGTGCCAGCAGTTTGGGAGGGGCGAACACCGGGGAGCTGTTTTTT
CDR3aa: CASSLGGANTGELFF

j_gene: TRBJ1-2
abundance: many
d_gene: TRBD1
v_gene: TRBV20-1
CDR3nt: TGCAGTGCTAGTGGGACAGGGGAGAGTGGCTACACCTTC
CDR3aa: CSASGTGESGYTF

j_gene: TRBJ1-1
abundance: .
d_gene: .
v_gene: TRBV28
CDR3nt: TGTGCCAGCAGGCCCCTTACGGGGGGACACACTGAAGCTTTCTTT
CDR3aa: CASRPLTGGHTEAFF

j_gene: TRBJ1-4
abundance: .
d_gene: .
v_gene: TRBV19
CDR3nt: TGTGCCAGCAAAAGAGTTGGTGATGAAAAACTGTTTTTT
CDR3aa: CASKRVGDEKLFF

j_gene: TRBJ1-5
abundance: .
d_gene: .
v_gene: TRBV7-2
CDR3nt: TGTGCCAGCAGCCCCTACCTGACACCAGATCAGCCCCAGCATTTT
CDR3aa: CASSPYLTPDQPQHF

j_gene: TRBJ1-3
abundance: once
d_gene: .
v_gene: TRBV7-3
CDR3nt: TGTGCCAGCAGCCCAGTACACGGAAACACCATATATTTT
CDR3aa: CASSPVHGNTIYF

j_gene: TRBJ1-3
abundance: .
d_gene: .
v_gene: TRBV6-1
CDR3nt: TGTGCCAGCAGTGAACAGGCTGGAAACACCATATATTTT
CDR3aa: CASSEQAGNTIYF

j_gene: TRBJ1-5
abundance: .
d_gene: .
v_gene: TRBV6-1
CDR3nt: TGTGCCAGCAGTGAAGACCGGGACTCCCAGTCCCAGCATTTT
CDR3aa: CASSEDRDSQSQHF

j_gene: TRBJ1-4
abundance: .
d_gene: .
v_gene: TRBV18
CDR3nt: TGTGCCAGCTCACCCGGCGGTAATGAAAAACTGTTTTTT
CDR3aa: CASSPGGNEKLFF

j_gene: TRBJ2-2
abundance: many
d_gene: TRBD1
v_gene: TRBV6-1
CDR3nt: TGTGCCAGCAGTGAGAGGACAGGGGGTATAACCGGGGAGCTGTTTTTT
CDR3aa: CASSERTGGITGELFF

j_gene: TRBJ2-1
abundance: few
d_gene: TRBD2
v_gene: TRBV7-2
CDR3nt: TGTGCCAGCAGCTTAGAGGGCGGGAGCTACAATGAGCAGTTCTTC
CDR3aa: CASSLEGGSYNEQFF

j_gene: TRBJ2-7
abundance: .
d_gene: .
v_gene: TRBV9
CDR3nt: TGTGCCAGCACCTCGGACAGGGGAGGGCTAGCGGGACCCTACGAGCAGTACTTC
CDR3aa: CASTSDRGGLAGPYEQYF

j_gene: TRBJ2-4
abundance: .
d_gene: TRBD2
v_gene: TRBV9
CDR3nt: TGTGCCAGCAGCGTAGAATCCCAGCGGGGGGGCCTACACTTC
CDR3aa: CASSVESQRGGLHF

j_gene: TRBJ1-6
abundance: .
d_gene: .
v_gene: TRBV5-1
CDR3nt: TGCGCCAGCAGCTTAGACAGAAATTCACCCCTCCACTTT
CDR3aa: CASSLDRNSPLHF

j_gene: TRBJ1-2
abundance: .
d_gene: .
v_gene: TRBV14
CDR3nt: TGTGCCAGCAGCCCTACACAGATCTATGGCTACACCTTC
CDR3aa: CASSPTQIYGYTF

j_gene: TRBJ1-2
abundance: .
d_gene: TRBD1
v_gene: TRBV5-8
CDR3nt: TGTGCCAGCAGCTTGGCTGGGACAGGGGGCCGTGGCTACACCTTC
CDR3aa: CASSLAGTGGRGYTF

j_gene: TRBJ2-7
abundance: .
d_gene: TRBD2
v_gene: TRBV5-1
CDR3nt: TGCGCCAGCAGCTTGCCCCATAGCGGGGAAGTCGGCGAGCAGTACTTC
CDR3aa: CASSLPHSGEVGEQYF

j_gene: TRBJ1-1
abundance: .
d_gene: TRBD1
v_gene: TRBV28
CDR3nt: TGTGCCAGCAGTCCCCTCGAGACAGGGGGCGGTGAAGCTTTCTTT
CDR3aa: CASSPLETGGGEAFF